This T cell receptor (beta chain) was documented in a study of cytomegalovirus exposure and HLA in healthy donors. This CDR3 is built from 15 residues. The germline V gene has CDR1 MDHEN and CDR2 SYDVKM. V was trimmed by 2 bases and J by 5 bases, leaving 13 bases between them. The study ran its PCR with 60 Vbeta and 13 Jbeta primers. Repertoires were generated with immunoSEQ multiplex PCR, while TCRdb's copy carries only in-frame clones and drops some. This sample yields approximately 90,000 clones, of which under 85% are seen a single time; approximately 1.5% belongs to the top ten. Input material: PBMCs. The TCR originated in a male donor in good health and CMV-seronegative. V is TRBV28 and J is TRBJ1-5; weak D call: TRBD1 (6 bases). The CDR3 is CASSLADRKYQPQHF. In DNA form, the CDR3 reads TGTGCCAGCAGTTTAGCCGACAGGAAATATCAGCCCCAGCATTTT.